A selection of T cell receptor beta chains follows, all from one sample in a study of shared clonotypes between healthy human individuals. Using immunoSEQ multiplex PCR, the repertoire was profiled, and TCRdb retains in-frame clones only, with some absent. The table lists a few million clones, around 94% of them singletons. The specimen sequenced was naive CD4+ T cells sorted from blood. The source of these receptors is a man aged 18-30 years in good health. Each CDR3 is given with its conserved first and last residue. The D gene is left open where the match is weak. Rows may omit the clone size; those that give it use once, few, many or a size class.

TRBV6-5	.	.	15	TRBJ2-7	TGTGCCAGCAGTAGTGGGGGGTCTAGAGACTACGAGCAGTACTTC	CASSSGGSRDYEQYF
TRBV6-5	.	once	14	TRBJ1-4	TGTGCCAGCAGAGGGGGAGTTACTAATGAAAAACTGTTTTTT	CASRGGVTNEKLFF
TRBV7-3	.	.	14	TRBJ2-1	TGTGCCAGCAGCGGGGGGCCCGGTTTGAATGAGCAGTTCTTC	CASSGGPGLNEQFF
TRBV6-7	.	.	16	TRBJ2-2	TGTGCCAGCAGTTACTCGGGGACGGCCAACACCGGGGAGCTGTTTTTT	CASSYSGTANTGELFF
TRBV2	.	.	16	TRBJ1-6	TGTGCCAGCCTCAGCTGGATTCAGCTCCTGAATTCACCCCTCCACTTT	CASLSWIQLLNSPLHF
TRBV5-1	.	.	15	TRBJ2-7	TGCGCCAGCAGCTTGGGGGGGACTCTTACCTACGAGCAGTACTTC	CASSLGGTLTYEQYF
TRBV7-2	.	.	13	TRBJ2-2	TGTGCCAGCAGCTTAGAAGGGACGGGGGAGCTGTTTTTT	CASSLEGTGELFF
TRBV6-5	.	.	13	TRBJ2-3	TGTGCCAGCAGGACTCCGGGGGCAGATACGCAGTATTTT	CASRTPGADTQYF
TRBV27	.	once	15	TRBJ2-1	TGTGCCAGCAGCCCTCCCTCGCTAATTGGGAATGAGCAGTTCTTC	CASSPPSLIGNEQFF
TRBV19	.	.	13	TRBJ1-6	TGTGCCAGTAGTATAGAGAGGGGATCACCCCTCCACTTT	CASSIERGSPLHF